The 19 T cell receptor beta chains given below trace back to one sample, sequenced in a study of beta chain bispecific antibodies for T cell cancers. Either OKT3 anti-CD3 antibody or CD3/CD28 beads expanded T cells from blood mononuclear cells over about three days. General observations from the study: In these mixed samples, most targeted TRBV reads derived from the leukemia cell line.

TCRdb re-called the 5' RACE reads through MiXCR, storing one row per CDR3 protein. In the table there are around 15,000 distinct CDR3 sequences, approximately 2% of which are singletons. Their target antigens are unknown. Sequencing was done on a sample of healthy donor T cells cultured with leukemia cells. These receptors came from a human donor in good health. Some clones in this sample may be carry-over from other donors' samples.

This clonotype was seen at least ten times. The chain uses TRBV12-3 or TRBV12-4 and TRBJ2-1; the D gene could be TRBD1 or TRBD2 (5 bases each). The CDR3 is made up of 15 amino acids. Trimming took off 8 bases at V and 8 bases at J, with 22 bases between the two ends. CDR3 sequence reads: CASFDRGESGDEQFF. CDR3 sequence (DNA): TGTGCCAGCTTCGACCGAGGGGAATCCGGGGATGAGCAGTTCTTC.

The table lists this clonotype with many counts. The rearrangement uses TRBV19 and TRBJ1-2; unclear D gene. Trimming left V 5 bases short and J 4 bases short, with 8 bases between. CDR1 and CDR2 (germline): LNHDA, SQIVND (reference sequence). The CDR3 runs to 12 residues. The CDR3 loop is CASSSSFYGYTF. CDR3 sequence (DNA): TGTGCCAGTAGTTCCAGCTTCTATGGCTACACCTTC.

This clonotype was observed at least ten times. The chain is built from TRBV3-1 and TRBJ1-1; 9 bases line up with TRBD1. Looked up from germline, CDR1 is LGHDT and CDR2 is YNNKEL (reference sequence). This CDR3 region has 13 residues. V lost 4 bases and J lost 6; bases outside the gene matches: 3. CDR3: CASSLRQGAEAFF. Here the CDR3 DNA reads TGTGCCAGCAGCCTGAGACAGGGGGCTGAAGCTTTCTTT.

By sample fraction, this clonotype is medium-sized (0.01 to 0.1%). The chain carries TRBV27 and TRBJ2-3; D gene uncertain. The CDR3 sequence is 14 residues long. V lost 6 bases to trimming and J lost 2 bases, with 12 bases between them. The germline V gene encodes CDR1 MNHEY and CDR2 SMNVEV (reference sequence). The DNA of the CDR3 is TGTGCCAGCAGCTTTTTGGAGTCCACAGATACGCAGTATTTT. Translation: CASSFLESTDTQYF.

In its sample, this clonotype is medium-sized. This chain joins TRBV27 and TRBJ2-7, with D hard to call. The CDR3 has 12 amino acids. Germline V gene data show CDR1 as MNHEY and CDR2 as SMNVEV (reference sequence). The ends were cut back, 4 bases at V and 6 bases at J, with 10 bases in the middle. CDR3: CASSSLGREQYF. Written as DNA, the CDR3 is TGTGCCAGCAGTTCTTTGGGTCGCGAGCAGTACTTC.

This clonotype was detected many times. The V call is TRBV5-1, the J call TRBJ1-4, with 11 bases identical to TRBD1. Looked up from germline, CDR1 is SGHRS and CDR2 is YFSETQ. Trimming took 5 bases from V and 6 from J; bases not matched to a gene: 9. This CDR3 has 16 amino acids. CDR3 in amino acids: CASRAGQGARYEKLFF. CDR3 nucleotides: TGCGCCAGCAGAGCCGGACAGGGGGCGCGTTATGAAAAACTGTTTTTT.

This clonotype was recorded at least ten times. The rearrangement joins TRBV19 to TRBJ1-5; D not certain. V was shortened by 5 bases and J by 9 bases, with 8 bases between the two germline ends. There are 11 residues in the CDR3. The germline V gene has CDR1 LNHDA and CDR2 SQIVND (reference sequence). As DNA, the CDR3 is TGTGCCAGTAGTTCCAGTTGGCCCCAGCATTTT. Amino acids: CASSSSWPQHF.

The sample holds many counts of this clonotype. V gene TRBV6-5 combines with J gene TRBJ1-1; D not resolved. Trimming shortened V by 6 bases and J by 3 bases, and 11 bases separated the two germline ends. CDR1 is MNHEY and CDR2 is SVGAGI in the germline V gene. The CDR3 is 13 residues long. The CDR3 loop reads CASRYEGDTEAFF. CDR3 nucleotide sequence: TGTGCCAGCAGATACGAGGGAGACACTGAAGCTTTCTTT.

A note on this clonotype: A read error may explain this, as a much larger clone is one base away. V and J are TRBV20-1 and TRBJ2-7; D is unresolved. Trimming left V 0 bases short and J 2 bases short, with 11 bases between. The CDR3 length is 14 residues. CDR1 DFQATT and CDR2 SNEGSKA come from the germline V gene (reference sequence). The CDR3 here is CSARDRRPAYEQYF. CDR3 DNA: TGCAGTGCTAGAGATCGCCGGCCAGCCTACGAGCAGTACTTC.

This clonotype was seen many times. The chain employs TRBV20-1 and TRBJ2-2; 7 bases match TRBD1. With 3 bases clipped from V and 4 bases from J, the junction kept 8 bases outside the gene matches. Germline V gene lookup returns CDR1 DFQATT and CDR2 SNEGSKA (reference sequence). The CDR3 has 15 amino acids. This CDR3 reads CSARDLTGITGELFF. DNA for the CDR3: TGCAGTGCTAGGGACCTGACAGGGATCACCGGGGAGCTGTTTTTT.

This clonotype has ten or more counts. CDR3 residues: CASSRDHGDSYEQYF. In DNA, the CDR3 is TGTGCCAGCAGCCGGGATCATGGCGACTCGTACGAGCAGTACTTC. V is TRBV7-8 and J is TRBJ2-7; TRBD2 is a possible D gene (5 bases). CDR1 and CDR2 (germline): SGHVS, FQNEAQ. CDR3 size: 15 residues. Trimming removed 5 bases from V and 4 bases from J, with 18 bases in between. Full variable domain (rest looked up from reference TRBV7-8 and TRBJ2-7): GAGVSQSPRYKVAKRGQDVALRCDPISGHVSLFWYQQALGQGPEFLTYFQNEAQLDKSGLPSDRFFAERPEGSVSTLKIQRTQQEDSAVYLCASSRDHGDSYEQYFGPGTRLTVT.

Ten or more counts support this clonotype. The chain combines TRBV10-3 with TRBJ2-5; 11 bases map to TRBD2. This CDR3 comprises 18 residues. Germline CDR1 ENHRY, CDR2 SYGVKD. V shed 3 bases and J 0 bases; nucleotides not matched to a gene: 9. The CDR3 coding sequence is TGTGCCATCAGTGATGGCCCTAGCGGGGGGCCCGACCAAGAGACCCAGTACTTC. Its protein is CAISDGPSGGPDQETQYF.

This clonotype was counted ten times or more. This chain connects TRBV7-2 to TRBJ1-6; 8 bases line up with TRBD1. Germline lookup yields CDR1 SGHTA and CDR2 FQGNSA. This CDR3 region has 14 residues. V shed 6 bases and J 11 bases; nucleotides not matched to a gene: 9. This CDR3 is CASSLTGAGAPLHF. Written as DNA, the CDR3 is TGTGCCAGCAGTCTGACAGGGGCTGGGGCACCCCTCCACTTT.

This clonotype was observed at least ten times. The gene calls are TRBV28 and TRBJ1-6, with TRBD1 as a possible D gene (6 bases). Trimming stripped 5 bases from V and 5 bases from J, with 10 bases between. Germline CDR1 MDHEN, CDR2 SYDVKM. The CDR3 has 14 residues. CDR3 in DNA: TGTGCCAGCAGTGTCGGACAGAATAATTCACCCCTCCACTTT. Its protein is CASSVGQNNSPLHF.

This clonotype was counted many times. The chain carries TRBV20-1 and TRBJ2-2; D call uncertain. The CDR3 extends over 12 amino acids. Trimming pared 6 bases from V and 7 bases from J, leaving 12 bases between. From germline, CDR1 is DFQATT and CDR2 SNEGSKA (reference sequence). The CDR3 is CSATTWGGELFF. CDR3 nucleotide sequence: TGCAGTGCCACCACGTGGGGCGGGGAGCTGTTTTTT.

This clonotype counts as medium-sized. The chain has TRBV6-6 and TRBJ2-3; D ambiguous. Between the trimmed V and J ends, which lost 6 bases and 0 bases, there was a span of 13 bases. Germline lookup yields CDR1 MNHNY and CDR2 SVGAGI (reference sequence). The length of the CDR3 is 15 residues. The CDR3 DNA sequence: TGTGCCAGCAGCCCCGTTTCTTCTAGCACAGATACGCAGTATTTT. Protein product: CASSPVSSSTDTQYF.

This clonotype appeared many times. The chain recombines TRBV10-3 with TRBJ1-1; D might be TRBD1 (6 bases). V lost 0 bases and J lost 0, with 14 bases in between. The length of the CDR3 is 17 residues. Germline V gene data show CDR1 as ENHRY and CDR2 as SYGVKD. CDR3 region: CAISESSRGPVNTEAFF. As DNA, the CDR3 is TGTGCCATCAGTGAGTCAAGCAGGGGACCCGTGAACACTGAAGCTTTCTTT.

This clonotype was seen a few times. CDR3 protein: CSAQRVLGTEAFF. CDR3 DNA sequence: TGCAGTGCCCAAAGGGTCCTGGGCACTGAAGCTTTCTTT. This sequence joins TRBV20-1 and TRBJ1-1, with no clear D. Trimming left V 6 bases short and J 4 bases short, with 15 bases between. The CDR3 length is 13 residues. The germline V gene encodes CDR1 DFQATT and CDR2 SNEGSKA (reference sequence).

CDR3 sequence: CAWKEGRVPSQPQHF. CDR3 in DNA: TGTGCCTGGAAAGAGGGACGGGTCCCAAGTCAGCCCCAGCATTTT. The chain links TRBV30 to TRBJ1-5, with a tentative D call TRBD1 (5 bases). Germline-derived CDR1 and CDR2 are GTSNPN and SVGIG (reference sequence). This CDR3 has 15 amino acids. V lost 4 bases and J 6 bases, leaving 19 bases between the germline ends.